Included here is one T cell receptor (beta chain) sequence, with context. The data derive from a study of technical replicates of blood from several donors. CDR1 and CDR2 from the germline V gene are MDHEN and SYDVKM. V was shortened by 8 bases and J by 3 bases, with 16 bases between the two germline ends. There are 14 residues in the CDR3. Only in-frame clones appear in the TCRdb table, and some are missing; sequencing was by immunoSEQ multiplex PCR. Among 70,000 to 90,000 clones, approximately 94% were seen once, and the ten largest hold roughly 0.37%. The origin of this receptor is a human donor in good health. The V gene is TRBV28, the J gene TRBJ1-1, with D perhaps TRBD1 (6 bases). Sequencing was done on a sample of T cells isolated from PBMCs. This CDR3 is CASLNRARDTEAFF. As DNA, the CDR3 is TGTGCCAGCCTGAACAGGGCGCGTGACACTGAAGCTTTCTTT.